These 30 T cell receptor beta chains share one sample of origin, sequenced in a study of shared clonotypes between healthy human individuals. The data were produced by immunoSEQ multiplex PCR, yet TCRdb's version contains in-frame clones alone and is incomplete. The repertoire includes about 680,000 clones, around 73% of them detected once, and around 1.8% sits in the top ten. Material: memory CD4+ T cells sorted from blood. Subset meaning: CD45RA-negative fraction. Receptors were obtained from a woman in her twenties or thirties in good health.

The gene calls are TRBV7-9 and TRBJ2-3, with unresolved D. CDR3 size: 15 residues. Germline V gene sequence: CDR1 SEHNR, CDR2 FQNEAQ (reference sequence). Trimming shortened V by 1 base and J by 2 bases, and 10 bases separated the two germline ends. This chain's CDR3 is CASSLGVGITDTQYF. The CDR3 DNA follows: TGTGCCAGCAGCTTAGGTGTCGGTATCACAGATACGCAGTATTTT.

CDR3 loop: CASRSYEGASTDTQYF. DNA for the CDR3: TGCGCCAGCAGAAGCTACGAGGGGGCGAGCACAGATACGCAGTATTTT. This chain connects TRBV4-1 to TRBJ2-3; 7 positions agree with TRBD1. CDR3 size: 16 residues. The germline CDR1 and CDR2 sequences are MGHRA and YSYEKL. The J segment lost 0 bases and the V segment lost 6 bases, leaving 9 bases of the junction unmatched.

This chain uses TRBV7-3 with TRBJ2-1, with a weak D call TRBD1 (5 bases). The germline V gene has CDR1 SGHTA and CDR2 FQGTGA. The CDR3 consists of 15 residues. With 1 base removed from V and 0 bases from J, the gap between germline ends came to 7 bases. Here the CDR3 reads CASSLSQGSYNEQFF. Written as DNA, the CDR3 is TGTGCCAGCAGCTTAAGTCAGGGCTCCTACAATGAGCAGTTCTTC.

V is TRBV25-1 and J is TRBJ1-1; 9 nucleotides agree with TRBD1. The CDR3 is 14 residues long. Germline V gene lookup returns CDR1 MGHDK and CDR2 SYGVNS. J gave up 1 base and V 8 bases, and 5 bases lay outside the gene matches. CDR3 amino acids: CASRPTGGNTEAFF. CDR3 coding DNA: TGTGCCAGCCGCCCGACAGGGGGGAACACTGAAGCTTTCTTT.

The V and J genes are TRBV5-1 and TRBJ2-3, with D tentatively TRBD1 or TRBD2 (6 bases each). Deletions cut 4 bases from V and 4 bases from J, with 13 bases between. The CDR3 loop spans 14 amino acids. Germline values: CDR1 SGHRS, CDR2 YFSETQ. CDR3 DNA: TGCGCCAGCAGCGTATACAGGGAGGCAGATACGCAGTATTTT. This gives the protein CASSVYREADTQYF.

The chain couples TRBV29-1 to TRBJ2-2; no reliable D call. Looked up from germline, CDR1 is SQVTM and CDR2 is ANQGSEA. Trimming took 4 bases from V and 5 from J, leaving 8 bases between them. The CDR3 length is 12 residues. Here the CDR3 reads CSVVSITGELFF. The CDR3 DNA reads TGCAGCGTTGTTAGCATTACCGGGGAGCTGTTTTTT.

CDR3 bases: TGTGCCAGCAGCTTCCCCAGGGTCCCGATGAACACTGAAGCTTTCTTT. This gives the protein CASSFPRVPMNTEAFF. The V gene is TRBV11-2, the J gene TRBJ1-1, with D possibly matching TRBD1 (5 bases). Per germline, CDR1 SGHAT and CDR2 FQNNGV. Trimming left V 3 bases short and J 0 bases short, with 14 bases between. The CDR3 loop spans 16 amino acids. The variable domain in full, completed from reference TRBV11-2 and TRBJ1-1, reads EAGVAQSPRYKIIEKRQSVAFWCNPISGHATLYWYQQILGQGPKLLIQFQNNGVVDDSQLPKDRFSAERLKGVDSTLKIQPAKLEDSAVYLCASSFPRVPMNTEAFFGQGTRLTVV.

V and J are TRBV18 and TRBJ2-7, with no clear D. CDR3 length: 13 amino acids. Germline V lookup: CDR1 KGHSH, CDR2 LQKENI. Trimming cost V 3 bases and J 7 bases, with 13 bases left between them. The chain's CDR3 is CASSPGRQMEQYF. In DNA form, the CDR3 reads TGTGCCAGCTCACCCGGTCGGCAAATGGAGCAGTACTTC.

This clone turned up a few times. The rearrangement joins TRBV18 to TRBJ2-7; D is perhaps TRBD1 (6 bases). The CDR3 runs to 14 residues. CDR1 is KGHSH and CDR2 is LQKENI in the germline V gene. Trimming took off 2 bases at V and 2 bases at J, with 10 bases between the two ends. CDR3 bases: TGTGCCAGCTCACCAACCAGGGGACCCTACGAGCAGTACTTC. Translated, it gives CASSPTRGPYEQYF.

The CDR3 region is CSAWSGWTNEKLFF. The CDR3, as DNA: TGCAGCGCCTGGTCCGGGTGGACTAATGAAAAACTGTTTTTT. This sequence joins TRBV29-1 and TRBJ1-4; no firm D call. V lost 7 bases, J lost 2 bases, and 14 bases lay in between. The CDR3 runs 14 residues. Germline lookup yields CDR1 SQVTM and CDR2 ANQGSEA.

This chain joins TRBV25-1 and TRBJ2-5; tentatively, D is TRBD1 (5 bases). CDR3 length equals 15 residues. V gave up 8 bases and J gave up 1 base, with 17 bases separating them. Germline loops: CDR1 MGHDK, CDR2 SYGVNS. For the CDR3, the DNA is TGTGCCAGCGGCAACCTACAGGAACTCCAAGAGACCCAGTACTTC. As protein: CASGNLQELQETQYF.

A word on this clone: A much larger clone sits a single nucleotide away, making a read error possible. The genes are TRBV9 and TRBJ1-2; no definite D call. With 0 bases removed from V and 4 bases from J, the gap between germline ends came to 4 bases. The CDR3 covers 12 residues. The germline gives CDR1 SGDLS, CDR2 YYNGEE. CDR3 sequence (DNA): TGTGCCAGCAGCGTAGCCAGCTATGGCTACACCTTC. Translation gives CASSVASYGYTF.

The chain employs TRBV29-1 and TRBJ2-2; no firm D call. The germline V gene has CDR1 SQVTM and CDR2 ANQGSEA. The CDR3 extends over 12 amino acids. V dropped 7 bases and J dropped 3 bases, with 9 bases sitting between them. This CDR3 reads CSAGEYTGELFF. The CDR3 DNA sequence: TGCAGCGCTGGGGAATACACCGGGGAGCTGTTTTTT.

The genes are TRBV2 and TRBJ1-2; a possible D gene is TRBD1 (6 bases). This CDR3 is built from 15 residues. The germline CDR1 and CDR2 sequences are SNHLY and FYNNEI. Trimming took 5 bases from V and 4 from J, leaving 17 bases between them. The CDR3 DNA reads TGTGCCAGCAGTAACCGGGACACACCGATCTATGGCTACACCTTC. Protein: CASSNRDTPIYGYTF.

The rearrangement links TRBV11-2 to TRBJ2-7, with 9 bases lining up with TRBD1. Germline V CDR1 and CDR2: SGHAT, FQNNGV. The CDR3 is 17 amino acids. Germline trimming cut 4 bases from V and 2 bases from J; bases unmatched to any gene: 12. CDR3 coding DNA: TGTGCCAGCAGCTCCCCTATCGGACAGGGGCGAACCTACGAGCAGTACTTC. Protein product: CASSSPIGQGRTYEQYF.

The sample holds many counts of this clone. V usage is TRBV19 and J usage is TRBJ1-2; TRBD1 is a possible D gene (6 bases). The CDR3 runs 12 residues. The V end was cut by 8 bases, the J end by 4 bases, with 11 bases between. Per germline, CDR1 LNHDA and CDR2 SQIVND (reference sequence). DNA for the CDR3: TGTGCCAGTCGACAGGTGTTCTATGGCTACACCTTC. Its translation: CASRQVFYGYTF. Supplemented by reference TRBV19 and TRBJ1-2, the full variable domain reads DGGITQSPKYLFRKEGQNVTLSCEQNLNHDAMYWYRQDPGQGLRLIYYSQIVNDFQKGDIAEGYSVSREKKESFPLTVTSAQKNPTAFYLCASRQVFYGYTFGSGTRLTVV.

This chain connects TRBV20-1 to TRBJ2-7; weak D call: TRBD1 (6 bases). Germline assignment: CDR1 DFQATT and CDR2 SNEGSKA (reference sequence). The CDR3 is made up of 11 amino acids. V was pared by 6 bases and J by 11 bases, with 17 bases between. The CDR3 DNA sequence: TGCAGTGCCGCCGAACAGGGTATCGAGTACTTC. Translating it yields CSAAEQGIEYF.

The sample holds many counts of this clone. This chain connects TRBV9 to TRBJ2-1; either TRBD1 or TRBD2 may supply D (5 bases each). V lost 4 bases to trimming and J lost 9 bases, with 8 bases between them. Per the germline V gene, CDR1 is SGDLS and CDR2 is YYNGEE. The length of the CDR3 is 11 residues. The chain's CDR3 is CASSLGAEQFF. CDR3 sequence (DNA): TGTGCCAGCAGCCTCGGGGCTGAGCAGTTCTTC. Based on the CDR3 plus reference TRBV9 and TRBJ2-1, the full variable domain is DSGVTQTPKHLITATGQRVTLRCSPRSGDLSVYWYQQSLDQGLQFLIQYYNGEERAKGNILERFSAQQFPDLHSELNLSSLELGDSALYFCASSLGAEQFFGPGTRLTVL.

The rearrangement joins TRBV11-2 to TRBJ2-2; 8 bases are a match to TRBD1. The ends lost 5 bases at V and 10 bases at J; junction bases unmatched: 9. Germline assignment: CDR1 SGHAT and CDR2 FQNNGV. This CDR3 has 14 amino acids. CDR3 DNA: TGTGCCAGCAGCCCGAGGACAGGGTCGAAGGAGCTGTTTTTT. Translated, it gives CASSPRTGSKELFF.

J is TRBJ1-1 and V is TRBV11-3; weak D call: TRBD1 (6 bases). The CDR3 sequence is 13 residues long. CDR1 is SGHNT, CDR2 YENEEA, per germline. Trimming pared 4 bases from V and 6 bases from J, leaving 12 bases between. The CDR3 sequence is CASSSQGQPEAFF. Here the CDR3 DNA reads TGTGCCAGCAGCTCCCAAGGACAGCCTGAAGCTTTCTTT.

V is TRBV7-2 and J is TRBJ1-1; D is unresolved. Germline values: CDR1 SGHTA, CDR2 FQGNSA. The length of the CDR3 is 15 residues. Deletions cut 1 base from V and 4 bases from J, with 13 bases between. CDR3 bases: TGTGCCAGCAGCTTAGGTCCGGGCTTGAGCACTGAAGCTTTCTTT. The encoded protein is CASSLGPGLSTEAFF.

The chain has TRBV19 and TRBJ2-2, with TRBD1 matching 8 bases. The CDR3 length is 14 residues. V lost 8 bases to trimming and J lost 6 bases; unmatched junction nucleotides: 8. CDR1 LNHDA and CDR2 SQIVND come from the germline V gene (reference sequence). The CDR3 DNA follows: TGTGCCAGTGTCAACAGGGGGAATGCCGGGGAGCTGTTTTTT. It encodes CASVNRGNAGELFF.

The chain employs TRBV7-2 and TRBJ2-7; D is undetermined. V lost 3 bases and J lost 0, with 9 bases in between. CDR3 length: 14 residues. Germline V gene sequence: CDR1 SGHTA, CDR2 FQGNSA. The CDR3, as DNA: TGTGCCAGCAGCTTGGCATTTATCTCCTACGAGCAGTACTTC. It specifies CASSLAFISYEQYF.

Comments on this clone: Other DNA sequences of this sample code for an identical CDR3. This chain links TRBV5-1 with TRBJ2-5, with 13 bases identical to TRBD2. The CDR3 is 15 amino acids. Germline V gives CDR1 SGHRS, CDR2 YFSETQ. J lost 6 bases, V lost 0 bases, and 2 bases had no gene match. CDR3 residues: CASSLGLAGGKTQYF. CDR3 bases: TGCGCCAGCAGCTTGGGACTAGCGGGGGGAAAGACCCAGTACTTC.

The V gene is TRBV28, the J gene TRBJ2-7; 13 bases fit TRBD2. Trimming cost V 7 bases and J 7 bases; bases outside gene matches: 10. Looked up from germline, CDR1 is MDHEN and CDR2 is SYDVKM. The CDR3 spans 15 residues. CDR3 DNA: TGTGCCAGCAAACCGGGACTAGCGGGATTAAGAGAGCAGTACTTC. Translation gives CASKPGLAGLREQYF.

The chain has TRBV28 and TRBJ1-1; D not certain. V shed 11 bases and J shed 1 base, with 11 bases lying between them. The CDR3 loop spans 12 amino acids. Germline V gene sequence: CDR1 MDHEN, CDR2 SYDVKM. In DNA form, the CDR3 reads TGTGCCCCCAAGTTAGGGAACACTGAAGCTTTCTTT. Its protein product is CAPKLGNTEAFF.

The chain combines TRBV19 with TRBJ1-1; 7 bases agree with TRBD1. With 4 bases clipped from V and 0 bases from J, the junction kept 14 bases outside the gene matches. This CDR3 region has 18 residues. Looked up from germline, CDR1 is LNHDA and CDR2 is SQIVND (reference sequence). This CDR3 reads CASSTRDRAGWMNTEAFF. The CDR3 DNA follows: TGTGCCAGTAGTACCCGAGACAGGGCGGGGTGGATGAACACTGAAGCTTTCTTT. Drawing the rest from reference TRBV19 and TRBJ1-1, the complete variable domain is DGGITQSPKYLFRKEGQNVTLSCEQNLNHDAMYWYRQDPGQGLRLIYYSQIVNDFQKGDIAEGYSVSREKKESFPLTVTSAQKNPTAFYLCASSTRDRAGWMNTEAFFGQGTRLTVV.

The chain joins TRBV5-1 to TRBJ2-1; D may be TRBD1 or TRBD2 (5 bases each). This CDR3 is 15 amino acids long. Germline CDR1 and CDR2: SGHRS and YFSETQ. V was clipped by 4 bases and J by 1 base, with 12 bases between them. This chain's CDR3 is CASSGGQFSYNEQFF. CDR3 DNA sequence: TGCGCCAGCAGCGGAGGACAATTTTCCTACAATGAGCAGTTCTTC. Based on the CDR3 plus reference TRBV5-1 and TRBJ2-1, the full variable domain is KAGVTQTPRYLIKTRGQQVTLSCSPISGHRSVSWYQQTPGQGLQFLFEYFSETQRNKGNFPGRFSGRQFSNSRSEMNVSTLELGDSALYLCASSGGQFSYNEQFFGPGTRLTVL.

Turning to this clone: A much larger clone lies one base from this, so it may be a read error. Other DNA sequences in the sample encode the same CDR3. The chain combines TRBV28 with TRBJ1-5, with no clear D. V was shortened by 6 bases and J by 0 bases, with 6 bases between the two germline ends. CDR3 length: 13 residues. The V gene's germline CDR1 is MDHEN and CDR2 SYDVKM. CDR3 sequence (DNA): TGTGCCAGCAGCCTCTATAGCAATCAGCCCCAGCATTTT. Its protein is CASSLYSNQPQHF.

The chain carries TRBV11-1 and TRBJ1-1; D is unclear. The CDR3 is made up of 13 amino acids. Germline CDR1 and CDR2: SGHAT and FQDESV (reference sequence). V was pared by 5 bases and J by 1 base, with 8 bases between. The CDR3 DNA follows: TGTGCCAGCAGCACCCAGAGGAACACTGAAGCTTTCTTT. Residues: CASSTQRNTEAFF.